Below, one T cell receptor beta chain is given with its context. Its antigen is currently unknown. This entry comes from a study of CD8+ T cells in alopecia areata. PBMCs served as the source from which CD4+ and CD8+ T cells were sorted. Whole-study results and caveats: Among the cells sequenced in scalp samples are also the resident alphabeta T cells of normal skin. Clonality was higher in lesional than normal scalp, especially in alopecia totalis/universalis.

In each case, RNA was isolated and then reverse transcribed into cDNA as the sequencing template. The protocol was immunoSEQ multiplex PCR, while the TCRdb copy is restricted to in-frame clones and leaves out a portion. The table records over 150,000 clones, more than 55% of them present only once. Material for sequencing was CD8+ T cells sorted from blood. This TCR derives from a human donor in good health.

The CDR3 coding sequence is TGTGCCACCAGCAGACCCTGGACAGCCCCCTACATTCAGTACTTC. Translating it yields CATSRPWTAPYIQYF. This rearrangement joins TRBV15 to TRBJ2-4, with D perhaps TRBD1 (6 bases). Trimming left V 2 bases short and J 8 bases short, with 16 bases between. The germline V gene has CDR1 LNHNV and CDR2 YYDKDF (reference sequence). The CDR3 is made up of 15 amino acids.